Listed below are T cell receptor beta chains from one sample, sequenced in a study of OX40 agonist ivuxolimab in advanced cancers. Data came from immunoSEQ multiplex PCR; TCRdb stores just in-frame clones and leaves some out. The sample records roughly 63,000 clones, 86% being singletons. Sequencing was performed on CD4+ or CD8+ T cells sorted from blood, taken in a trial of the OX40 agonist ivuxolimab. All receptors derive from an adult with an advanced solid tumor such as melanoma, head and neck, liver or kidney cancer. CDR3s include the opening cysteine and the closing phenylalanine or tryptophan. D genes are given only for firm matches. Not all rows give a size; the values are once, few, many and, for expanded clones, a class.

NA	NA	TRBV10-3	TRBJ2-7	CAISDGGGGSVDEQYF	TGTGCCATCAGTGATGGAGGGGGAGGGTCCGTTGACGAGCAGTACTTC
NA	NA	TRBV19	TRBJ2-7	CASSPVRYSYEQYF	TGTGCCAGTAGCCCTGTGAGGTACTCCTACGAGCAGTACTTC
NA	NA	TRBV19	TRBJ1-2	CASRDILYGYTF	TGTGCCAGTCGGGACATTCTCTATGGCTACACCTTC
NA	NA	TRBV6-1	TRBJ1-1	CASTRGGAALEAFF	TGTGCCAGCACGCGTGGGGGGGCAGCCCTTGAAGCTTTCTTT
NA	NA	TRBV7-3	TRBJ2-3	CASSLTGGPDTQYF	TGTGCCAGCAGCTTAACGGGGGGGCCAGATACGCAGTATTTT
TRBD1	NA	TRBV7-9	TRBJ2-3	CASRRIGTARNTDTQYF	TGTGCCAGCAGACGAATAGGGACAGCCCGGAACACAGATACGCAGTATTTT
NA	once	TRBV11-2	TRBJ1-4	CASSPGRGPTNEKLFF	TGTGCCAGCAGTCCCGGACGGGGGCCTACTAATGAAAAACTGTTTTTT
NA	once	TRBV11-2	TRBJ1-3	CASSLSGNTIYF	TGTGCCAGCAGCCTTTCTGGAAACACCATATATTTT
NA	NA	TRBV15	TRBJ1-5	CATSRDKGGRAQPQHF	TGTGCCACCAGCAGAGATAAGGGGGGACGAGCTCAGCCCCAGCATTTT
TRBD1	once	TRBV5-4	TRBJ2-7	CASSLAYGQGVGYEQYF	TGTGCCAGCAGCTTGGCGTACGGACAGGGAGTCGGCTACGAGCAGTACTTC
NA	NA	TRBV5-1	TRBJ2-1	CASSRDAGSYNEQFF	TGCGCCAGCAGCCGGGACGCCGGCTCCTACAATGAGCAGTTCTTC
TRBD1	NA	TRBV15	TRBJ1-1	CATSRMDRRNTEAFF	TGTGCCACCAGCAGGATGGACAGGAGGAACACTGAAGCTTTCTTT
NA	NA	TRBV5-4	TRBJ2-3	CASSLLGTDTQYF	TGTGCCAGCAGCTTGTTGGGCACAGATACGCAGTATTTT
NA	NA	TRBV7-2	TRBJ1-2	CASSLDPGWGYTF	TGTGCCAGCAGCTTAGACCCAGGGTGGGGCTACACCTTC
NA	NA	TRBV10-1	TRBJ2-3	CASSPGLRSQYF	TGCGCCAGCAGCCCCGGACTACGGTCACAGTATTTT
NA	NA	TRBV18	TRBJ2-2	CASSPDKAYTGELFF	TGTGCCAGCTCACCAGACAAGGCGTACACCGGGGAGCTGTTTTTT
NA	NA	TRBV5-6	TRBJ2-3	CASRPWGTDTQYF	TGTGCCAGCAGGCCATGGGGGACAGATACGCAGTATTTT
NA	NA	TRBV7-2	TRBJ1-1	CASSYSGGRAFF	TGTGCCAGCAGCTACTCGGGGGGGAGAGCTTTCTTT
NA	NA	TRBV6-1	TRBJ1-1	CASSEGSGYTEAFF	TGTGCCAGCAGTGAAGGCTCCGGTTACACTGAAGCTTTCTTT
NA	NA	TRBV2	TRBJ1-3	CASSLQGIGNTIYF	TGTGCCAGCAGCTTACAGGGAATCGGAAACACCATATATTTT
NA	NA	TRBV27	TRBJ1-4	CASSRYTSTNEKLFF	TGTGCCAGCAGCCGATATACATCAACTAATGAAAAACTGTTTTTT
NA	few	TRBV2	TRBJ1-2	CASSRGVTNYGYTF	TGTGCCAGCAGTAGGGGGGTTACTAACTATGGCTACACCTTC
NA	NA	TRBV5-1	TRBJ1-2	CASSLGHRTSYGYTF	TGCGCCAGCAGCTTGGGTCATAGGACTTCCTATGGCTACACCTTC
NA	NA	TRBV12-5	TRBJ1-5	CASGLVTVTGDNPNQPQHF	TGTGCTAGTGGTTTGGTGACAGTTACAGGAGACAATCCCAATCAGCCCCAGCATTTT
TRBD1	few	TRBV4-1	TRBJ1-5	CASSLLRGEGQPQHF	TGCGCCAGCAGCCTTCTCAGGGGGGAGGGTCAGCCCCAGCATTTT
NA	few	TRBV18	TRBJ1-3	CASSLSAARHGYF	TGTGCCAGCTCACTATCGGCCGCCCGGCACGGGTATTTT
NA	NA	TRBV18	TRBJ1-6	CASTQSSYNSPLHF	TGTGCCAGCACACAGAGCTCCTATAATTCACCCCTCCACTTT
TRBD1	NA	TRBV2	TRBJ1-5	CARGDSRHQPQHF	TGTGCCAGGGGGGACAGTAGACATCAGCCCCAGCATTTT
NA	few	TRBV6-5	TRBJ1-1	CASSYGGRGRNTEAFF	TGTGCCAGCAGTTACGGGGGCCGGGGTAGGAACACTGAAGCTTTCTTT
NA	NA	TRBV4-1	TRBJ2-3	CASSQAIGTATDTQYF	TGCGCCAGCAGCCAAGCTATAGGGACGGCGACAGATACGCAGTATTTT
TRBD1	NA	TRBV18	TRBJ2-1	CASSPGQGAGYEQFF	TGTGCCAGCTCACCCGGACAGGGGGCTGGGTATGAGCAGTTCTTC
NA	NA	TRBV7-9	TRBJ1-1	CASSLPRGNTEAFF	TGTGCCAGCAGCTTACCCCGGGGGAACACTGAAGCTTTCTTT
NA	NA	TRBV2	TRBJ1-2	CASSATANYGYTF	TGTGCCAGCAGTGCGACAGCTAACTATGGCTACACCTTC
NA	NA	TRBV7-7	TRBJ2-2	CASSPATGTGELFF	TGTGCTAGCAGCCCAGCCACGGGCACCGGGGAGCTGTTTTTT
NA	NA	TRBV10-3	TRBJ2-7	CAISDVDEQYF	TGTGCCATCAGTGACGTGGACGAGCAGTACTTC
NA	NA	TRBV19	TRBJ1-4	CASSKGDANEKLFF	TGTGCCAGTAGCAAAGGGGATGCTAATGAAAAACTGTTTTTT
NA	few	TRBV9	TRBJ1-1	CARTGDGNTEAFF	TGTGCCAGGACAGGAGACGGGAACACTGAAGCTTTCTTT
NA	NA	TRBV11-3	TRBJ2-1	CASSFGRRSGAGYNEQFF	TGTGCCAGCAGCTTTGGTCGAAGGTCGGGGGCCGGATACAATGAGCAGTTCTTC
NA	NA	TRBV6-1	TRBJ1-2	CASKKQGYYGYTF	TGTGCCAGCAAAAAACAGGGTTACTATGGCTACACCTTC
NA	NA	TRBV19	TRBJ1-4	CASWGRGRANEKLFF	TGTGCCAGTTGGGGCCGGGGAAGAGCTAATGAAAAACTGTTTTTT
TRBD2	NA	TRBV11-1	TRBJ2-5	CASSLGPGLVETQYF	TGTGCCAGCAGCTTAGGGCCGGGACTAGTGGAGACCCAGTACTTC